This T cell receptor (beta chain) is from a study of shared clonotypes between healthy human individuals. As for the study in general: The people who gave samples were two women and three men aged 18 to 49. Broader study findings: Shared clonotypes across all four donors exceeded non-shared ones in generation probability.

Every subset had its genomic DNA shared out evenly among several immunoSEQ plates. Here immunoSEQ multiplex PCR was the method, and the copy in TCRdb shows in-frame clones only, minus some. The profile shows around 2,000,000 clones, about 95% of them singletons. The CDR3 sequence is 14 residues long. The germline V gene has CDR1 MDHEN and CDR2 SYDVKM. Trimming removed 3 bases from V and 6 bases from J; junction bases left unmatched: 4. Note on this clone: The antigen is unknown.

Naive CD8 cells comprised CD45RO-negative, CCR7-positively selected cells, excluding terminally differentiated effector memory CD45RA+ cells. The study drew its donors from healthy HIV-negative adults without recent acute infections or vaccinations. This chain joins TRBV28 and TRBJ2-1; 8 bases map to TRBD1. The source material was naive CD8+ T cells sorted from blood. The receptor was derived from a man aged 18 to 29 in good health. In DNA, the CDR3 is TGTGCCAGCAGTTTGCAGGGGGCTGTCAATGAGCAGTTCTTC. As protein: CASSLQGAVNEQFF.